Below are 20 T cell receptor beta chains sequenced from a single sample in a study of OX40 agonist ivuxolimab in advanced cancers. The library was prepared using the immunoSEQ multiplex PCR assay. Entries here come from immuneACCESS through TCRdb and include only in-frame sequences with V and J called. Some clones fail to appear in such tables; in the studies checked, an unresolved V gene covers under half of the shortfall, and the cause of the remainder is unknown. This sample gives around 67,000 clones in total; around nine tenths of them show up just once. Approximately 1.2% of the sample is held by the ten biggest clonotypes. The source was CD4+ or CD8+ T cells sorted from blood, collected in a trial of the OX40 agonist ivuxolimab. Every receptor here comes from an adult with an advanced solid tumor such as melanoma, head and neck, liver or kidney cancer.

To note about this clone: This sample includes further DNA sequences coding for the same CDR3. The J gene is TRBJ2-3, the V gene TRBV7-9; perhaps TRBD2 as D (5 bases). Trimming took off 5 bases at V and 2 bases at J, with 11 bases between the two ends. Germline V gene sequence: CDR1 SEHNR, CDR2 FQNEAQ (reference sequence). This CDR3 contains 14 residues. Here the CDR3 reads CASSTSGNTDTQYF. DNA for the CDR3: TGTGCCAGCAGCACATCGGGGAACACAGATACGCAGTATTTT.

This chain links TRBV18 with TRBJ2-1, with 8 nucleotides matching TRBD2. The J segment lost 0 bases and the V segment lost 3 bases, leaving 7 bases of the junction unmatched. There are 17 residues in the CDR3. CDR1 and CDR2 from the germline V gene are KGHSH and LQKENI. CDR3 loop: CASSPPIAGSSYNEQFF. The CDR3 DNA sequence: TGTGCCAGCTCACCCCCCATAGCGGGGAGCTCCTACAATGAGCAGTTCTTC.

V gene TRBV11-2 combines with J gene TRBJ2-5, with a tentative D call TRBD2 (5 bases). Germline V gene lookup returns CDR1 SGHAT and CDR2 FQNNGV. V lost 1 base and J lost 3, with 6 bases in between. CDR3 size: 13 residues. CDR3 loop: CASSLGTEETQYF. The DNA for the CDR3 is TGTGCCAGCAGCTTAGGGACTGAAGAGACCCAGTACTTC.

The chain combines TRBV11-1 with TRBJ1-6; D uncertain. Per germline, CDR1 SGHAT and CDR2 FQDESV (reference sequence). This CDR3 has 15 residues. V was cut by 5 bases and J by 10 bases, with 18 bases left in between. The CDR3 here is CASSTRTGSGSPLHF. CDR3 bases: TGTGCCAGCAGCACTCGGACGGGCTCGGGGTCACCCCTCCACTTT.

CDR3 sequence: CASSTHGTGGGISYNEQFF. As DNA, the CDR3 is TGTGCCAGCAGCACACACGGGACAGGGGGTGGAATCTCCTACAATGAGCAGTTCTTC. The chain combines TRBV11-1 with TRBJ2-1; 11 bases map to TRBD1. Germline loops: CDR1 SGHAT, CDR2 FQDESV (reference sequence). V lost 5 bases, J lost 0 bases, and 12 bases stayed unmatched. The CDR3 is made up of 19 amino acids.

The gene calls are TRBV5-6 and TRBJ1-1; TRBD1 aligns across 7 bases. The V and J ends lost 6 bases and 11 bases, in that order; junction bases with no gene match: 13. The CDR3 runs to 13 residues. The germline V gene encodes CDR1 SGHDT and CDR2 YYEEEE. This CDR3 is CASTAFNTGVAFF. DNA for the CDR3: TGTGCCAGCACAGCTTTCAACACAGGGGTTGCTTTCTTT. The full variable domain, rest sourced from reference TRBV5-6 and TRBJ1-1, is DAGVTQSPTHLIKTRGQQVTLRCSPKSGHDTVSWYQQALGQGPQFIFQYYEEEERQRGNFPDRFSGHQFPNYSSELNVNALLLGDSALYLCASTAFNTGVAFFGQGTRLTVV.

This clone was counted once. V gene TRBV7-2 combines with J gene TRBJ2-3; D tentatively reads TRBD1 or TRBD2 (5 bases each). Germline CDR1 is SGHTA and CDR2 is FQGNSA. Trimming stripped 3 bases from V and 3 bases from J, with 16 bases between. The CDR3 consists of 16 residues. CDR3 bases: TGTGCCAGCAGCTTGGGGGTAGCAACCAATACAGATACGCAGTATTTT. This encodes CASSLGVATNTDTQYF.

The chain is built from TRBV5-6 and TRBJ1-2, with 8 nucleotides matching TRBD1. Unmatched junction bases numbered 10, after V lost 4 bases and J lost 8 bases. Germline CDR1 and CDR2: SGHDT and YYEEEE. The length of the CDR3 is 14 residues. DNA for the CDR3: TGTGCCAGCAGCGGCAGGGGGCTCGGTTACGGCTACACCTTC. Its protein is CASSGRGLGYGYTF.

The CDR3 DNA sequence: TGCAGCGTTGCAGAGGGGTATGAGACCCAGTACTTC. It translates to CSVAEGYETQYF. This chain links TRBV29-1 with TRBJ2-5, with D tentatively TRBD1 or TRBD2 (5 bases each). The germline V and J ends were trimmed by 4 bases and 5 bases, with 11 bases remaining between them. This CDR3 is 12 amino acids long. Germline assignment: CDR1 SQVTM and CDR2 ANQGSEA.

The chain joins TRBV19 to TRBJ1-5; unclear D gene. V lost 0 bases and J 9 bases, leaving 6 bases between the germline ends. Germline lookup yields CDR1 LNHDA and CDR2 SQIVND (reference sequence). The CDR3 contains 12 residues. For the CDR3, the DNA is TGTGCCAGTAGTATAGAGGGGAGGCCCCAGCATTTT. This sequence encodes CASSIEGRPQHF.

The chain carries TRBV19 and TRBJ1-1, with D unresolved. The germline CDR1 and CDR2 sequences are LNHDA and SQIVND (reference sequence). V was pared by 1 base and J by 4 bases, with 10 bases between. This CDR3 has 14 residues. In nucleotides, the CDR3 is TGTGCCAGTAGTATAGGTCGTTGGGCCACTGAAGCTTTCTTT. This encodes CASSIGRWATEAFF.

The rearrangement joins TRBV7-2 to TRBJ2-7; 10 nucleotides match TRBD2. The CDR3 length is 15 residues. CDR1 is SGHTA and CDR2 is FQGNSA in the germline V gene. Trimming took 5 bases from V and 4 from J; bases not matched to a gene: 8. The CDR3 nucleotides are TGTGCCAGCAGCGGGAGGACTAGCGGATTATACGAGCAGTACTTC. It is translated as CASSGRTSGLYEQYF.

The gene calls are TRBV19 and TRBJ1-2; 7 positions agree with TRBD1. Germline V gene data show CDR1 as LNHDA and CDR2 as SQIVND (reference sequence). This CDR3 region has 14 residues. V gave up 3 bases and J gave up 8 bases; unmatched junction bases: 9. DNA of the CDR3: TGTGCCAGTAGTATCTCCGACAGGGCCCGCGGCTACACCTTC. Translation: CASSISDRARGYTF.

This CDR3 is CASSRGQGTYEQYF. CDR3 in DNA: TGTGCCAGCAGCCGGGGACAGGGCACCTACGAGCAGTACTTC. The gene calls are TRBV7-2 and TRBJ2-7, with 9 bases that match TRBD1. The germline gives CDR1 SGHTA, CDR2 FQGNSA. The V gene end was trimmed by 5 bases and the J gene end by 2 bases; junction bases not matched to a gene: 4. The CDR3 has 14 residues.

This clone was found once. The chain recombines TRBV28 with TRBJ2-5; 7 nucleotides line up with TRBD1. The germline CDR1 and CDR2 sequences are MDHEN and SYDVKM. This CDR3 has 15 residues. Trimming took 3 bases from V and 5 from J; bases not matched to a gene: 9. The CDR3 protein is CASSLGRTGGETQYF. The CDR3, as DNA: TGTGCCAGCAGTTTGGGGCGGACAGGTGGGGAGACCCAGTACTTC.

The chain is built from TRBV20-1 and TRBJ2-7; D remains ambiguous. V was clipped by 2 bases and J by 4 bases, with 3 bases between them. The germline CDR1 and CDR2 sequences are DFQATT and SNEGSKA (reference sequence). CDR3 size: 10 residues. The DNA for the CDR3 is TGCAGTGCTAGACTATACGAGCAGTACTTC. Its translation: CSARLYEQYF.

This clone appeared a single time. The chain employs TRBV6-5 and TRBJ2-4; tentative D call: TRBD1 (5 bases). This CDR3 is 16 amino acids long. V was cut by 2 bases and J by 1 base, with 12 bases left in between. The germline V gene encodes CDR1 MNHEY and CDR2 SVGAGI. The CDR3 DNA reads TGTGCCAGCAGTTACGTCCAGGGTAGGGCCAAAAACATTCAGTACTTC. It translates to CASSYVQGRAKNIQYF.

The chain has TRBV19 and TRBJ1-5, with D possibly matching TRBD1 (6 bases). V was trimmed by 7 bases and J by 3 bases, leaving 13 bases between them. The CDR3 has 14 residues. Germline values: CDR1 LNHDA, CDR2 SQIVND (reference sequence). CDR3 in DNA: TGTGCCAGTAACAGGGCCCTATCCAATCAGCCCCAGCATTTT. This translates into CASNRALSNQPQHF.

The chain employs TRBV10-2 and TRBJ1-5; TRBD1 is a possible D gene (5 bases). Germline-derived CDR1 and CDR2 are WSHSY and SAAADI. CDR3 length: 13 residues. The germline V and J ends were trimmed by 8 bases and 5 bases, with 13 bases remaining between them. CDR3 sequence (DNA): TGCGCCAGCCGCCAGGGTAAGGATCAGCCCCAGCATTTT. It specifies CASRQGKDQPQHF.

The chain carries TRBV27 and TRBJ2-6; 12 bases line up with TRBD1. The CDR3 totals 20 residues. Germline V gene sequence: CDR1 MNHEY, CDR2 SMNVEV (reference sequence). With V trimmed by 5 bases and J by 0 bases, 11 bases remained unmatched. CDR3 in DNA: TGTGCCAGCAGTCGAACCCGGGACAGGGGGCGACACTCTGGGGCCAACGTCCTGACTTTC. Translated: CASSRTRDRGRHSGANVLTF.